The 26 T cell receptor beta chains in this list originate from one sample, sequenced in a study of T cell responses to AZD1222 COVID-19 vaccine. TCRdb's copy holds only in-frame clones and misses some; the assay was immunoSEQ multiplex PCR. The sample has some 190,000 clones, about 94% seen once; the top ten hold roughly 1.8%. Sequenced here: peripheral blood, sampled 28 days after the second dose of the MenACWY control vaccine. The source of these receptors is an adult who received the MenACWY meningococcal vaccine as a control.

The J gene is TRBJ2-3, the V gene TRBV7-3; 10 nucleotides line up with TRBD2. J gave up 8 bases and V 5 bases, and 10 bases lay outside the gene matches. The germline gives CDR1 SGHTA, CDR2 FQGTGA. This CDR3 is built from 15 residues. The CDR3 reads CASSTVAGGPATQYF. The CDR3 DNA is TGTGCCAGCAGCACAGTAGCGGGAGGCCCAGCTACGCAGTATTTT.

This clone showed up just once. The CDR3 nucleotides read TGTGCCAGCAGCTTAGCCCTACAGGGGCAAGAGGGAAGGGAGACCCAGTACTTC. This codes for CASSLALQGQEGRETQYF. The chain combines TRBV7-6 with TRBJ2-5; 7 bases fit TRBD1. The trim removed 0 bases at V and 5 bases at J, leaving 15 bases unmatched. The length of the CDR3 is 18 residues. Germline CDR1 SGHVS, CDR2 FNYEAQ.

The rearrangement joins TRBV30 to TRBJ1-6, with unresolved D. V was trimmed by 3 bases and J by 6 bases, leaving 12 bases between them. CDR3 size: 14 residues. Germline CDR1 GTSNPN, CDR2 SVGIG (reference sequence). This CDR3 reads CAWSSLKANSPLHF. CDR3 coding DNA: TGTGCCTGGAGCTCACTTAAGGCTAATTCACCCCTCCACTTT.

This clone was counted a single time. The chain employs TRBV13 and TRBJ2-3; 8 bases align to TRBD1. After removal of 1 base from V and 4 bases from J, the junction contained 10 bases not matched to a gene. This CDR3 contains 17 residues. CDR1 is PRHDT and CDR2 is FYEKMQ in the germline V gene (reference sequence). The CDR3 loop reads CASSLDRGNVNADTQYF. The CDR3 nucleotides are TGTGCCAGCAGCTTAGACAGGGGGAATGTAAACGCAGATACGCAGTATTTT.

This rearrangement joins TRBV10-3 to TRBJ1-3; D gene unclear. The V gene's germline CDR1 is ENHRY and CDR2 SYGVKD. The CDR3 loop spans 14 amino acids. The V and J ends lost 10 bases and 6 bases respectively, with 19 bases between them. CDR3 in amino acids: CATSDIRGANTIYF. The CDR3 DNA sequence: TGTGCCACCTCAGACATCCGGGGAGCAAACACCATATATTTT.

A few counts support this clone. The rearrangement joins TRBV4-2 to TRBJ1-3, with D possibly being TRBD1 (5 bases). V gave up 2 bases and J gave up 0 bases, with 17 bases separating them. Germline lookup yields CDR1 LGHNA and CDR2 YNFKEQ. The CDR3 length is 18 residues. Written as DNA, the CDR3 is TGTGCCAGCAGCCAAAACCCCCCGCCCGGGACCTCTGGAAACACCATATATTTT. Residues: CASSQNPPPGTSGNTIYF.

The rearrangement uses TRBV19 and TRBJ1-1, with a tentative D call TRBD1 (5 bases). The V end lost 6 bases, the J end lost 0 bases, and 14 bases lay between the germline ends. Germline CDR1 is LNHDA and CDR2 is SQIVND (reference sequence). This CDR3 has 15 residues. The CDR3 DNA is TGTGCCAGTAGAACTAAAGGGACGGTGAACACTGAAGCTTTCTTT. The encoded protein is CASRTKGTVNTEAFF.

This clone was detected only once. V and J are TRBV5-8 and TRBJ1-6; 9 positions match TRBD1. The CDR3 loop spans 19 amino acids. Germline lookup yields CDR1 SGHTS and CDR2 YDEGEE. V gave up 7 bases and J gave up 6 bases; unmatched junction bases: 20. CDR3 protein: CASRLARDREGMSNSPLHF. The CDR3 coding sequence is TGTGCCAGCCGATTGGCCCGGGACAGGGAAGGTATGAGTAATTCACCCCTCCACTTT.

This clone was picked up one time. The V and J genes are TRBV7-9 and TRBJ1-1, with D hard to call. Germline loops: CDR1 SEHNR, CDR2 FQNEAQ (reference sequence). Between the trimmed V and J ends, which lost 6 bases and 5 bases, there was a span of 10 bases. The CDR3 is made up of 12 amino acids. The CDR3 reads CASRDGRTEAFF. CDR3 bases: TGTGCCAGCAGAGATGGGCGAACTGAAGCTTTCTTT.

The chain has TRBV7-9 and TRBJ2-1, with 8 bases lining up with TRBD1. The CDR3 spans 11 residues. V dropped 3 bases and J dropped 13; count of bases not matched to a gene: 2. CDR1 SEHNR and CDR2 FQNEAQ come from the germline V gene (reference sequence). CDR3 amino acids: CASSFDRGQFF. For the CDR3, the DNA is TGTGCCAGCAGCTTCGACAGGGGTCAGTTCTTC.

V gene TRBV11-2 combines with J gene TRBJ2-5, with 7 bases that match TRBD2. V dropped 1 base and J dropped 2; count of bases not matched to a gene: 4. Germline V lookup: CDR1 SGHAT, CDR2 FQNNGV. This CDR3 comprises 15 residues. The CDR3 sequence: CASSLGDYQQETQYF. The CDR3 nucleotides read TGTGCCAGCAGCTTAGGGGACTACCAACAAGAGACCCAGTACTTC.

V usage is TRBV7-8 and J usage is TRBJ2-1; D is unclear. The germline V gene encodes CDR1 SGHVS and CDR2 FQNEAQ. This CDR3 is built from 12 residues. V was trimmed by 0 bases and J by 5 bases, leaving 2 bases between them. The CDR3 region has the DNA TGTGCCAGCAGCTTAGCTGACAATGAGCAGTTCTTC. Protein sequence: CASSLADNEQFF. Using reference TRBV7-8 and TRBJ2-1 for the parts outside the CDR3, the full variable domain is GAGVSQSPRYKVAKRGQDVALRCDPISGHVSLFWYQQALGQGPEFLTYFQNEAQLDKSGLPSDRFFAERPEGSVSTLKIQRTQQEDSAVYLCASSLADNEQFFGPGTRLTVL.

V gene TRBV19 combines with J gene TRBJ1-2; D is undetermined. Germline CDR1 and CDR2: LNHDA and SQIVND (reference sequence). Trimming cost V 3 bases and J 4 bases, with 9 bases left between them. The CDR3 runs 13 residues. The CDR3 loop reads CASSISGGYGYTF. The CDR3 nucleotides are TGTGCCAGTAGTATTTCCGGTGGCTATGGCTACACCTTC.

The chain recombines TRBV18 with TRBJ1-1; D may be TRBD1 (6 bases). Trimming took off 4 bases at V and 5 bases at J, with 14 bases between the two ends. The CDR3 runs 14 residues. Germline CDR1 KGHSH, CDR2 LQKENI. CDR3 amino acids: CASSLQGLRTEAFF. The CDR3 DNA reads TGTGCCAGCTCACTCCAGGGGCTGAGGACTGAAGCTTTCTTT.

The rearrangement joins TRBV19 to TRBJ2-5; D not certain. The CDR3 extends over 18 amino acids. V shed 3 bases and J shed 5 bases, with 25 bases lying between them. Germline CDR1 and CDR2: LNHDA and SQIVND (reference sequence). CDR3 nucleotide sequence: TGTGCCAGTAGTATTCGTGGGGATACTCGGGCCTCCGGGGAGACCCAGTACTTC. Protein: CASSIRGDTRASGETQYF. Variable domain in full (rest from reference TRBV19 and TRBJ2-5): DGGITQSPKYLFRKEGQNVTLSCEQNLNHDAMYWYRQDPGQGLRLIYYSQIVNDFQKGDIAEGYSVSREKKESFPLTVTSAQKNPTAFYLCASSIRGDTRASGETQYFGPGTRLLVL.

This chain links TRBV29-1 with TRBJ1-4; D may be TRBD1 (6 bases). CDR3 length: 13 amino acids. Trimming took 6 bases from V and 6 from J, leaving 14 bases between them. Germline V gene lookup returns CDR1 SQVTM and CDR2 ANQGSEA. DNA for the CDR3: TGCAGCGTATTACGGGGGGCTGATGAAAAACTGTTTTTT. Translation: CSVLRGADEKLFF.

The chain combines TRBV3-1 (or the pseudogene TRBV3-2) with TRBJ1-4; perhaps TRBD1 as D (6 bases). The germline V and J ends were trimmed by 2 bases and 3 bases, with 19 bases remaining between them. This CDR3 has 18 residues. The germline V gene has CDR1 LGHDT and CDR2 YNNKEL (reference sequence). The CDR3 DNA reads TGTGCCAGCAGCCAAAAAAGGGGGAGCAGGGACGCTAATGAAAAACTGTTTTTT. This gives the protein CASSQKRGSRDANEKLFF.

The rearrangement joins TRBV10-3 to TRBJ1-3; TRBD1 agrees at 8 bases. V dropped 6 bases and J dropped 7; count of bases not matched to a gene: 8. CDR1 ENHRY and CDR2 SYGVKD come from the germline V gene. The CDR3 sequence is 14 residues long. Here the CDR3 reads CAISPAGGWNTIYF. The CDR3 bases are TGTGCCATCAGCCCCGCAGGGGGCTGGAACACCATATATTTT.

The V call is TRBV30, the J call TRBJ2-7; D might be TRBD1 or TRBD2, each matching 5 bases. Between the trimmed V and J ends, which lost 5 bases and 3 bases, there was a span of 14 bases. This CDR3 is built from 13 residues. Germline V CDR1 and CDR2: GTSNPN, SVGIG (reference sequence). CDR3 nucleotides: TGTGCCTGGGGGAGCAGGGTTCGCTACGAGCAGTACTTC. Its translation: CAWGSRVRYEQYF.

This chain uses TRBV14 with TRBJ1-3; possibly TRBD1 for D (6 bases). The CDR3 is made up of 15 amino acids. The germline V and J ends were trimmed by 3 bases and 4 bases, with 13 bases remaining between them. Germline V CDR1 and CDR2: SGHDN, FVKESK. The CDR3 nucleotides read TGTGCCAGCAGCCACTCAGGGGTACGAGGAAACACCATATATTTT. Translating it yields CASSHSGVRGNTIYF.

The table lists this clone with a count of one. One end of the junction fails to match germline, which may point to a read error. The chain joins TRBV4-1 to TRBJ2-7; the match to TRBD1 covers 8 bases. This CDR3 has 16 amino acids. The germline CDR1 and CDR2 sequences are MGHRA and YSYEKL. In nucleotides, the CDR3 is TGCGCCAGCAGCCAAGATCCAAGGGGTCGGGGGACAGGAGTTCTTTTC. The encoded protein is CASSQDPRGRGTGVLF.

The chain carries TRBV19 and TRBJ1-2; 7 bases agree with TRBD1. The trim removed 7 bases at V and 4 bases at J, leaving 18 bases unmatched. Germline V gene data show CDR1 as LNHDA and CDR2 as SQIVND (reference sequence). CDR3 size: 17 residues. The CDR3 sequence: CASTPIRGGVRAYGYTF. Written as DNA, the CDR3 is TGTGCCAGTACCCCGATCAGGGGGGGGGTAAGGGCCTATGGCTACACCTTC.

The chain employs TRBV11-2 and TRBJ1-2; perhaps TRBD1 as D (6 bases). Germline CDR1 reads SGHAT; CDR2 reads FQNNGV. The CDR3 is made up of 16 amino acids. The germline V and J ends were trimmed by 6 bases and 3 bases, with 20 bases remaining between them. CDR3 bases: TGTGCCAGCAGTCGTACTCCAGGGGATAAGGACTATGGCTACACCTTC. Protein: CASSRTPGDKDYGYTF.

The chain is built from TRBV5-1 and TRBJ1-1; TRBD1 might be the D (6 bases). This CDR3 spans 14 amino acids. V was clipped by 4 bases and J by 1 base, with 11 bases between them. Germline V gene data show CDR1 as SGHRS and CDR2 as YFSETQ. CDR3 DNA sequence: TGCGCCAGCAGCGCTCGACAGGCGAACACTGAAGCTTTCTTT. Protein product: CASSARQANTEAFF.

This chain uses TRBV27 with TRBJ1-5, with 8 bases fitting TRBD1. This CDR3 has 16 amino acids. From germline, CDR1 is MNHEY and CDR2 SMNVEV (reference sequence). The V gene end was trimmed by 2 bases and the J gene end by 7 bases; junction bases not matched to a gene: 10. The CDR3 reads CASSLDRTGSNQPQHF. DNA for the CDR3: TGTGCCAGCAGTTTAGACAGGACAGGGTCTAACCAGCCCCAGCATTTT.

This chain connects TRBV7-2 to TRBJ2-3, with TRBD2 matching 11 bases. Germline loops: CDR1 SGHTA, CDR2 FQGNSA. This CDR3 is built from 19 residues. V shed 1 base and J 2 bases; nucleotides not matched to a gene: 11. Here the CDR3 reads CASSLELAGAPLLTDTQYF. The DNA for the CDR3 is TGTGCCAGCAGCTTAGAACTAGCGGGGGCCCCACTCCTCACAGATACGCAGTATTTT.